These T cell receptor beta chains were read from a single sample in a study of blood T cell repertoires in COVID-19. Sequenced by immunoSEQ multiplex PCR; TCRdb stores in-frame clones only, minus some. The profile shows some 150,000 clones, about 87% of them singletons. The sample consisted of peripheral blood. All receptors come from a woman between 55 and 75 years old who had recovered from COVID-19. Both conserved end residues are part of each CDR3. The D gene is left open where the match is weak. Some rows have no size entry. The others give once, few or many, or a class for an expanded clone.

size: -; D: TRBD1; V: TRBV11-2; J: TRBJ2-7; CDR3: CASSAIAGTGSYEQYF; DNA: TGTGCCAGCAGCGCAATCGCCGGGACAGGCTCCTACGAGCAGTACTTC
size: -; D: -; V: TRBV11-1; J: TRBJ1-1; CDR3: CASSLGGGTPEAFF; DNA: TGTGCCAGCAGCTTAGGAGGCGGCACCCCTGAAGCTTTCTTT
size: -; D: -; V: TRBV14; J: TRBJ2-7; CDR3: CASSKRGTYEQYF; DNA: TGTGCCAGCAGCAAGAGAGGAACCTACGAGCAGTACTTC
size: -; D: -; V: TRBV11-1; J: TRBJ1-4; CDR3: CASSLTEAINEKLFF; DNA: TGTGCCAGCAGCTTAACGGAGGCGATTAATGAAAAACTGTTTTTT
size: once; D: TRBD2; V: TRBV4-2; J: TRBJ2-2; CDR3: CASSQGPSGVTGELFF; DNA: TGTGCCAGCAGCCAAGGGCCCAGCGGGGTTACCGGGGAGCTGTTTTTT
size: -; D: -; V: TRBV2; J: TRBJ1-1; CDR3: CASYAREGANTEAFF; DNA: TGTGCCAGCTATGCTAGGGAGGGAGCGAACACTGAAGCTTTCTTT
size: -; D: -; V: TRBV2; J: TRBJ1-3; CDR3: CASTPQGFSGNTIYF; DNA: TGTGCCAGCACCCCACAGGGATTCTCTGGAAACACCATATATTTT
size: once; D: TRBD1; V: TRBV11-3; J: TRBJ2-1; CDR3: CASSRDSYSYNEQFF; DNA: TGTGCCAGCAGCCGGGACAGCTACTCCTACAATGAGCAGTTCTTC
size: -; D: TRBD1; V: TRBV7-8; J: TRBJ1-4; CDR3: CASSPWTGPNEKLFF; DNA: TGTGCCAGCAGCCCGTGGACAGGGCCTAATGAAAAACTGTTTTTT
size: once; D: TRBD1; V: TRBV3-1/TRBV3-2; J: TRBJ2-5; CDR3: CASSVTGTARSQYF; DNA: TGTGCCAGCAGCGTAACCGGGACAGCGAGGTCCCAGTACTTC
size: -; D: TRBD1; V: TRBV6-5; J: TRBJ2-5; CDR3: CASSTGTGEETQYF; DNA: TGTGCCAGCAGTACCGGGACAGGGGAAGAGACCCAGTACTTC
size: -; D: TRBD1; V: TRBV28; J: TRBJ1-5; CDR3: CASSLLDRGAWWSNQPQHF; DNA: TGTGCCAGCAGTTTACTGGACAGGGGAGCATGGTGGAGCAATCAGCCCCAGCATTTT
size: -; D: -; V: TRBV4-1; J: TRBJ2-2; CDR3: CASSQFGGAGTGELFF; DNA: TGCGCCAGCAGCCAATTTGGTGGGGCCGGCACCGGGGAGCTGTTTTTT
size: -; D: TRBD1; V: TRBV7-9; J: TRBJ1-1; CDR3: CASRPTGGTEAFF; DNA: TGTGCCAGCAGACCCACAGGGGGCACTGAAGCTTTCTTT
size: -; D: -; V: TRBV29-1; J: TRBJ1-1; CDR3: CSVVGLRMNTEAFF; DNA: TGCAGCGTTGTAGGACTCCGAATGAACACTGAAGCTTTCTTT
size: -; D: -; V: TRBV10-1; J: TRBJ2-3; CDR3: CASSERTQDTDTQYF; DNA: TGCGCCAGCAGTGAAAGAACTCAGGACACAGATACGCAGTATTTT
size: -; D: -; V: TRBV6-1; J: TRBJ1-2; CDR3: CASSETDYGYTF; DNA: TGTGCCAGCAGTGAGACAGACTATGGCTACACCTTC
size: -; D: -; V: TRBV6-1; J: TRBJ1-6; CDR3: CASSERGFWSPLHF; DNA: TGTGCCAGCAGTGAGAGGGGGTTTTGGTCACCCCTCCACTTT
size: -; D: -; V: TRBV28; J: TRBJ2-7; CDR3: CASSGAGAGESYEQYF; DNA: TGTGCCAGCAGTGGCGCGGGGGCAGGTGAATCCTACGAGCAGTACTTC
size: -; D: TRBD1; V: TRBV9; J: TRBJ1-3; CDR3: CASSSPAGGGNTIYF; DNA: TGTGCCAGCAGCTCGCCCGCAGGGGGCGGAAACACCATATATTTT
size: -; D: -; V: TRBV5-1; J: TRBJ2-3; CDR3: CASSLGGGGGTDTQYF; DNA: TGCGCCAGCAGCTTAGGTGGAGGGGGCGGCACAGATACGCAGTATTTT
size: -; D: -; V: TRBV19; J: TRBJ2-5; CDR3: CASSMGADQETQYF; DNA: TGTGCCAGTAGTATGGGGGCAGACCAAGAGACCCAGTACTTC
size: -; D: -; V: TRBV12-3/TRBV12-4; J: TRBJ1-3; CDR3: CASSRRGTIYF; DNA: TGTGCCAGCAGCCGACGGGGCACCATATATTTT
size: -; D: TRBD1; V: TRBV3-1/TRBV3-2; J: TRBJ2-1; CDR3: CASSQAQGAFNEQFF; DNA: TGTGCCAGCAGCCAAGCGCAGGGGGCTTTCAATGAGCAGTTCTTC
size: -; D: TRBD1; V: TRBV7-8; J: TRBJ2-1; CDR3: CASGQGQTSYNEQFF; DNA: TGTGCCAGCGGGCAGGGACAGACGTCCTACAATGAGCAGTTCTTC
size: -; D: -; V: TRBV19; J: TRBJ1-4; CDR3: CASRHTGPGEKLFF; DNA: TGTGCCAGTAGACACACGGGTCCGGGTGAAAAACTGTTTTTT
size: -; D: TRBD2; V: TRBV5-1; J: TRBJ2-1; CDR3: CASCQGTSGVYNEQFF; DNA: TGCGCCAGCTGCCAGGGGACTAGCGGAGTTTACAATGAGCAGTTCTTC
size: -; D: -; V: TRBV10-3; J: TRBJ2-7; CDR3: CAIRPGVAYEQYF; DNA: TGTGCCATCAGACCGGGAGTAGCCTACGAGCAGTACTTC
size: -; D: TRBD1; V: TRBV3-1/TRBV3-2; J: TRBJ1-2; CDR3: CASSQEGTGGGYTF; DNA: TGTGCCAGCAGCCAAGAAGGGACAGGGGGTGGCTACACCTTC
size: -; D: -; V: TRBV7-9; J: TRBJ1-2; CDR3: CASSFPGTNYGYTF; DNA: TGTGCCAGCAGCTTCCCAGGGACTAACTATGGCTACACCTTC
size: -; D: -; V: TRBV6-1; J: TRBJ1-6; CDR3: CASSDASGPNSPLHF; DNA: TGTGCCAGCAGTGACGCGTCAGGGCCTAATTCACCCCTCCACTTT
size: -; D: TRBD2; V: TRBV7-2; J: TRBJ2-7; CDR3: CASSLTGTTGYEQYF; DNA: TGTGCCAGCAGCTTAACCGGGACTACGGGATACGAGCAGTACTTC
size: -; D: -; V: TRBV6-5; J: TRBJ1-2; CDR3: CASTSSGEGSYGYTF; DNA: TGTGCCAGCACTTCTTCTGGGGAGGGGAGCTATGGCTACACCTTC
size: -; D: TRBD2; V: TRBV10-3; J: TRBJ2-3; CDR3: CAITTTSGSTDTQYF; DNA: TGTGCCATCACCACGACTAGCGGCTCCACAGATACGCAGTATTTT
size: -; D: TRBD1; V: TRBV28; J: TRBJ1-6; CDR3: CASSLIPGGVNSPLHF; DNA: TGTGCCAGCAGTTTAATTCCAGGGGGAGTAAATTCACCCCTCCACTTT
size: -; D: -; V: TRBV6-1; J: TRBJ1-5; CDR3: CASSEGARSNQPQHF; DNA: TGTGCCAGCAGTGAGGGGGCGAGAAGCAATCAGCCCCAGCATTTT
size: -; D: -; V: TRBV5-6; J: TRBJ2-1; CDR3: CASSATRLTDEQFF; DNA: TGTGCCAGCAGCGCCACGCGGCTAACGGATGAGCAGTTCTTC
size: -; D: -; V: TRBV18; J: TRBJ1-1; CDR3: CASSPFGQKNTEAFF; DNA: TGTGCCAGCTCACCTTTTGGACAGAAGAACACTGAAGCTTTCTTT
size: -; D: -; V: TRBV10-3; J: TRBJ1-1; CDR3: CAISEYGHQNTEAFF; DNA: TGTGCCATCAGTGAGTACGGACATCAGAACACTGAAGCTTTCTTT
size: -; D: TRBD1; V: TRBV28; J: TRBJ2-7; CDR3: CASNNYRGSNEQYF; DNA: TGTGCCAGCAACAACTACAGGGGTAGCAACGAGCAGTACTTC
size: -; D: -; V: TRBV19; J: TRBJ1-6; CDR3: CASRAQGVSYNSPLHF; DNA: TGTGCCAGTAGGGCGCAGGGTGTCTCCTATAATTCACCCCTCCACTTT
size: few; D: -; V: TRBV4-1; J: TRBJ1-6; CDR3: CASSQDPLVYNSPLHF; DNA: TGCGCCAGCAGCCAAGATCCCCTCGTCTATAATTCACCCCTCCACTTT